Below, 24 T cell receptor beta chains from the same sample are listed, as sequenced in a study of CD4 T cells in relation to SARS-CoV-2 and coronaviruses. Data came from immunoSEQ multiplex PCR; TCRdb stores just in-frame clones and leaves some out. The data show 60,000 to 75,000 clones, approximately 95% seen once. Unexposed donor CD4+ T cells date from about 2010-2019, before the COVID-19 pandemic. The sample was naive CD4+ T cells from PBMCs. Subset of the sample: naive CD4+ T cells isolated by negative enrichment. The receptors stem from a human donor in good health.

This chain uses TRBV3-1 (or the pseudogene TRBV3-2) with TRBJ2-7; D unresolved. This CDR3 has 14 residues. V was pared by 3 bases and J by 4 bases, with 13 bases between. Germline loops: CDR1 LGHDT, CDR2 YNNKEL (reference sequence). The CDR3 coding sequence is TGTGCCAGCAGCCAGGGTTACACCTCGTACGAGCAGTACTTC. It specifies CASSQGYTSYEQYF.

The chain joins TRBV28 to TRBJ2-3; tentative D call: TRBD1 (5 bases). The CDR3 loop spans 12 amino acids. V lost 5 bases to trimming and J lost 12 bases, with 15 bases between them. Germline CDR1 MDHEN, CDR2 SYDVKM. The CDR3 spells CASSAPRVRQYF. In DNA form, the CDR3 reads TGTGCCAGCAGTGCCCCCAGGGTACGACAGTATTTT. The full variable domain, rest sourced from reference TRBV28 and TRBJ2-3, is DVKVTQSSRYLVKRTGEKVFLECVQDMDHENMFWYRQDPGLGLRLIYFSYDVKMKEKGDIPEGYSVSREKKERFSLILESASTNQTSMYLCASSAPRVRQYFGPGTRLTVL.

The V and J genes are TRBV7-6 and TRBJ2-5; no reliable D call. V was cut by 5 bases and J by 1 base, with 8 bases left in between. This CDR3 has 13 amino acids. CDR1 is SGHVS, CDR2 FNYEAQ, per germline. The CDR3 spells CASSPWGQETQYF. The DNA for the CDR3 is TGTGCCAGCAGCCCGTGGGGCCAAGAGACCCAGTACTTC.

The chain employs TRBV28 and TRBJ1-6; TRBD1 agrees at 10 bases. V shed 8 bases and J 8 bases; nucleotides not matched to a gene: 12. Per germline, CDR1 MDHEN and CDR2 SYDVKM. The CDR3 consists of 16 residues. CDR3 DNA sequence: TGTGCCAGCGCATACGCCCGGGACAGGGGTTATTCACCCCTCCACTTT. Translation gives CASAYARDRGYSPLHF.

The V call is TRBV12-3 or TRBV12-4, the J call TRBJ2-7; 7 nucleotides agree with TRBD1. There are 13 residues in the CDR3. J gave up 5 bases and V 6 bases, and 7 bases lay outside the gene matches. CDR3 amino acids: CASRLTGSNEQYF. As DNA, the CDR3 is TGTGCCAGCAGACTGACAGGGTCCAACGAGCAGTACTTC.

The chain recombines TRBV10-3 with TRBJ2-7, with a weak D call TRBD2 (6 bases). CDR3 length: 16 residues. The germline V gene encodes CDR1 ENHRY and CDR2 SYGVKD. Trimming removed 6 bases at V and 7 bases at J, with 25 bases between. In DNA form, the CDR3 reads TGTGCCATCAGCCTACCGTTAACTAGCCCGGGGGAAGAGCAGTACTTC. Amino acids: CAISLPLTSPGEEQYF.

The chain uses TRBV11-2 and TRBJ2-2; TRBD2 matches 10 bases. The V gene's germline CDR1 is SGHAT and CDR2 FQNNGV. With V trimmed by 6 bases and J by 4 bases, 8 bases remained unmatched. CDR3 size: 16 residues. This chain's CDR3 is CASRPHSGRLTGELFF. For the CDR3, the DNA is TGTGCCAGCAGACCCCATAGCGGGAGGCTCACCGGGGAGCTGTTTTTT.

V and J are TRBV11-1 and TRBJ2-6; D call uncertain. There are 15 residues in the CDR3. The V end was cut by 0 bases, the J end by 0 bases, with 3 bases between. Looked up from germline, CDR1 is SGHAT and CDR2 is FQDESV (reference sequence). The CDR3 coding sequence is TGTGCCAGCAGCTTAGCCTTCTCTGGGGCCAACGTCCTGACTTTC. Translating it yields CASSLAFSGANVLTF.

The chain combines TRBV23-1 with TRBJ2-2; 15 bases fit TRBD2. TRBV23-1 is classed as an ORF, of uncertain function. The CDR3 totals 19 residues. V lost 0 bases, J lost 7 bases, and 9 bases stayed unmatched. CDR3 amino acids: CASSQSLGLAGGPGGELFF. CDR3 nucleotide sequence: TGCGCCAGCAGTCAATCTCTCGGACTAGCGGGAGGGCCTGGCGGGGAGCTGTTTTTT.

This rearrangement joins TRBV6-2 or TRBV6-3 to TRBJ1-1; the D is unclear. V lost 6 bases to trimming and J lost 11 bases, with 19 bases between them. Germline V CDR1 and CDR2: MNHEY, SVGEGT. The CDR3 loop spans 13 amino acids. The CDR3 spells CASSQAPSGAAFF. DNA for the CDR3: TGTGCCAGCAGCCAAGCCCCCTCCGGAGCTGCTTTCTTT.

This clone appeared a few times. This chain joins TRBV12-3 or TRBV12-4 and TRBJ1-3; unclear D gene. V was pared by 1 base and J by 7 bases, with 5 bases between. The CDR3 loop spans 12 amino acids. The DNA of the CDR3 is TGTGCCAGCAGTTTAGTTAGGAACACCATATATTTT. Residues: CASSLVRNTIYF.

V and J are TRBV30 and TRBJ2-7; D remains unclear. Between the trimmed V and J ends, which lost 1 base and 3 bases, there was a span of 10 bases. There are 13 residues in the CDR3. The germline V gene has CDR1 GTSNPN and CDR2 SVGIG (reference sequence). The CDR3 loop is CAWSGRLLYEQYF. CDR3 DNA: TGTGCCTGGAGTGGACGGCTGCTCTACGAGCAGTACTTC.

The V gene is TRBV5-1, the J gene TRBJ1-1, with D perhaps TRBD1 (6 bases). CDR1 and CDR2 (germline): SGHRS, YFSETQ. The CDR3 is 14 residues long. Trimming stripped 2 bases from V and 4 bases from J, with 12 bases between. For the CDR3, the DNA is TGCGCCAGCAGCTTTGTGGGGGCGAGCACTGAAGCTTTCTTT. Translating it yields CASSFVGASTEAFF.

This chain links TRBV28 with TRBJ1-2, with TRBD1 as a possible D gene (5 bases). Trimming stripped 3 bases from V and 4 bases from J, with 15 bases between. Germline CDR1 reads MDHEN; CDR2 reads SYDVKM. This CDR3 is built from 15 residues. CDR3 bases: TGTGCCAGCAGTTTTATAAAGGGGTATACCTATGGCTACACCTTC. Its translation: CASSFIKGYTYGYTF.

V gene TRBV30 combines with J gene TRBJ2-3, with D perhaps being TRBD1 or TRBD2 (5 bases each). Per germline, CDR1 GTSNPN and CDR2 SVGIG (reference sequence). The CDR3 sequence is 14 residues long. V was shortened by 8 bases and J by 2 bases, with 17 bases between the two germline ends. CDR3 sequence reads: CAQNPGPNTDTQYF. In nucleotides, the CDR3 is TGTGCCCAGAATCCGGGACCAAACACAGATACGCAGTATTTT.

This chain uses TRBV9 with TRBJ2-2; 13 positions agree with TRBD2. Germline CDR1 is SGDLS and CDR2 is YYNGEE. This CDR3 contains 17 residues. J was trimmed by 5 bases and V by 0 bases; bases with no gene match: 4. The CDR3 DNA sequence: TGTGCCAGCAGCGTAGAGTGGGGACTAGCGGGGACCGGGGAGCTGTTTTTT. Translated, it gives CASSVEWGLAGTGELFF.

The rearrangement uses TRBV28 and TRBJ1-2; 9 nucleotides align to TRBD1. Trimming cost V 6 bases and J 8 bases; bases outside gene matches: 10. Germline V gives CDR1 MDHEN, CDR2 SYDVKM. The CDR3 runs to 14 residues. CDR3 coding DNA: TGTGCCAGCAGACTTCCGACAGGGGGAGGAGGCTACACCTTC. This codes for CASRLPTGGGGYTF.

The rearrangement links TRBV20-1 to TRBJ2-5, with 7 bases lining up with TRBD1. After removal of 3 bases from V and 0 bases from J, the junction contained 7 bases not matched to a gene. The CDR3 runs to 15 residues. Germline V CDR1 and CDR2: DFQATT, SNEGSKA (reference sequence). The CDR3 loop reads CSASPQDRYQETQYF. For the CDR3, the DNA is TGCAGTGCTAGTCCCCAGGACAGGTACCAAGAGACCCAGTACTTC.

The V and J genes are TRBV18 and TRBJ2-2; 7 bases fit TRBD2. V trimming: 0 bases; J trimming: 0 bases; junction bases outside the gene matches: 1. This CDR3 has 16 residues. From germline, CDR1 is KGHSH and CDR2 LQKENI. This chain's CDR3 is CASSPPGTTNTGELFF. CDR3 bases: TGTGCCAGCTCACCACCGGGGACTACGAACACCGGGGAGCTGTTTTTT.

J is TRBJ2-1 and V is TRBV24-1; D perhaps matches TRBD2 (6 bases). CDR3 length: 14 amino acids. Trimming took off 7 bases at V and 2 bases at J, with 11 bases between the two ends. Germline-derived CDR1 and CDR2 are KGHDR and SFDVKD. Written as DNA, the CDR3 is TGTGCCACCAGCTACTCTAGCGCCTACAATGAGCAGTTCTTC. Translation: CATSYSSAYNEQFF.

CDR3 amino acids: CASSSTGGHTEAFF. The CDR3 DNA follows: TGTGCCAGCAGCTCAACGGGGGGGCACACTGAAGCTTTCTTT. This chain uses TRBV3-1 (or the pseudogene TRBV3-2) with TRBJ1-1; tentatively, D is TRBD1 (6 bases). Trimming shortened V by 5 bases and J by 3 bases, and 13 bases separated the two germline ends. Germline assignment: CDR1 LGHDT and CDR2 YNNKEL (reference sequence). The CDR3 is made up of 14 amino acids.

The chain joins TRBV3-1 (or the pseudogene TRBV3-2) to TRBJ2-1; D might be TRBD1 (5 bases). Per germline, CDR1 LGHDT and CDR2 YNNKEL (reference sequence). This CDR3 has 14 amino acids. V shed 0 bases and J shed 10 bases, with 13 bases lying between them. For the CDR3, the DNA is TGTGCCAGCAGCCAAGATTCGCAGGGAAGGGAGCAGTTCTTC. It translates to CASSQDSQGREQFF.

V is TRBV7-7 and J is TRBJ2-7; 7 bases map to TRBD2. This CDR3 region has 15 residues. The V gene end was trimmed by 6 bases and the J gene end by 6 bases; junction bases not matched to a gene: 14. The V gene's germline CDR1 is SSHAT and CDR2 FNYEAQ (reference sequence). The CDR3 sequence is CASRPYSAGPGEQYF. The CDR3 DNA is TGTGCCAGCAGGCCTTATTCAGCGGGGCCCGGCGAGCAGTACTTC.

The V call is TRBV28, the J call TRBJ1-3; tentative D call: TRBD1 (5 bases). V lost 8 bases and J lost 0, with 11 bases in between. The CDR3 length is 14 residues. The germline CDR1 and CDR2 sequences are MDHEN and SYDVKM. Here the CDR3 DNA reads TGTGCCAGCTGGGACGGAAACTCTGGAAACACCATATATTTT. This translates into CASWDGNSGNTIYF.